Shown below are 7 T cell receptor beta chains from a single sample sequenced in a study of T cell changes during pregnancy in multiple sclerosis. TCRdb keeps only in-frame clones here, not all; method: immunoSEQ multiplex PCR. This sample has about 69,000 clones, with about 91% found just once. Sequencing used CD4+ T cells from peripheral blood mononuclear cells, obtained in the third trimester of pregnancy. These receptors came from a female donor in good health, enrolled as a control in a pregnancy study.

The gene calls are TRBV10-3 and TRBJ1-2, with TRBD1 matching over 9 bases. J lost 8 bases, V lost 7 bases, and 14 bases had no gene match. This CDR3 contains 15 residues. Germline V gives CDR1 ENHRY, CDR2 SYGVKD. The chain's CDR3 is CAITPSGDRVTGYTF. CDR3 coding DNA: TGTGCCATCACCCCTTCTGGGGACAGGGTAACGGGCTACACCTTC.

The table lists this clone with a few counts. The J gene is TRBJ1-6, the V gene TRBV11-2; the match to TRBD1 covers 7 bases. The CDR3 runs to 15 residues. Germline CDR1 and CDR2: SGHAT and FQNNGV. With V trimmed by 5 bases and J by 8 bases, 9 bases remained unmatched. CDR3 in amino acids: CASSPAPGQHSPLHF. The CDR3 nucleotides read TGTGCCAGCAGCCCTGCCCCGGGACAGCATTCACCCCTCCACTTT.

The V and J genes are TRBV4-1 and TRBJ1-2; 9 bases are a match to TRBD1. Looked up from germline, CDR1 is MGHRA and CDR2 is YSYEKL. Unmatched junction bases numbered 13, after V lost 9 bases and J lost 8 bases. The length of the CDR3 is 14 residues. The CDR3 protein is CASNLPGQGFGYTF. The CDR3 nucleotides read TGCGCCAGTAACCTGCCGGGACAGGGCTTCGGCTACACCTTC.

The DNA of the CDR3 is TGTGCCAGCAGCCAAGATCTTACGGGACAGGGGACAAAGGATGGCTACACCTTC. Its protein product is CASSQDLTGQGTKDGYTF. The chain has TRBV14 and TRBJ1-2, with 10 bases that match TRBD1. Germline loops: CDR1 SGHDN, CDR2 FVKESK. This CDR3 is built from 18 residues. V was clipped by 0 bases and J by 6 bases; unmatched bases: 13.

V is TRBV2 and J is TRBJ1-5; TRBD1 matches at 9 bases. Germline V lookup: CDR1 SNHLY, CDR2 FYNNEI. The CDR3 runs to 19 residues. V gave up 7 bases and J gave up 0 bases; unmatched junction bases: 16. CDR3 sequence (DNA): TGTGCCAGCAAAATACTGGGGACAGGGTCTGCTCATAGCAATCAGCCCCAGCATTTT. It encodes CASKILGTGSAHSNQPQHF.

The CDR3 DNA follows: TGTGCCAGCAGCTGGGCGGGGGGCGCGTCCTACGAGCAGTACTTC. Amino acids: CASSWAGGASYEQYF. This chain links TRBV5-8 with TRBJ2-7; 8 nucleotides agree with TRBD2. The trim removed 3 bases at V and 1 base at J, leaving 6 bases unmatched. This CDR3 region has 15 residues. CDR1 SGHTS and CDR2 YDEGEE come from the germline V gene. Full variable domain (outside the CDR3, taken from reference TRBV5-8 and TRBJ2-7): EAGVTQSPTHLIKTRGQQATLRCSPISGHTSVYWYQQALGLGLQFLLWYDEGEERNRGNFPPRFSGRQFPNYSSELNVNALELEDSALYLCASSWAGGASYEQYFGPGTRLTVT.

This clone was picked up a small number of times. Here the CDR3 DNA reads TGTGCCAGTAGTATGAGTTGGGGGGGCATGAATCAGCCCCAGCATTTT. This codes for CASSMSWGGMNQPQHF. The chain carries TRBV19 and TRBJ1-5; D perhaps matches TRBD1 (6 bases). Trimming removed 3 bases from V and 4 bases from J, with 16 bases in between. CDR3 length: 16 residues. From germline, CDR1 is LNHDA and CDR2 SQIVND (reference sequence).